These T cell receptor beta chains were read from a single sample in a study of cytomegalovirus exposure and HLA in healthy donors. Using immunoSEQ multiplex PCR, the repertoire was profiled, and TCRdb retains in-frame clones only, with some absent. The data contain about 130,000 clones, 89% of them singletons. Input material: PBMCs. The receptor set was obtained from a woman aged 18-29 years in good health and CMV-seronegative. Both conserved end residues are part of each CDR3. The D gene is left open where the match is weak. The size of a clone is reported for some rows only, either as once, few or many, or as a class for expanded clones.

>TRBD1|once|TRBJ1-1|15|TRBV5-1
CASSLMGTENAEAFF
TGCGCCAGCAGCTTGATGGGGACAGAGAACGCTGAAGCTTTCTTT
>TRBD2|-|TRBJ2-5|17|TRBV27
CASSFKSLAGDPETQYF
TGTGCCAGCAGTTTCAAGTCACTAGCGGGGGACCCCGAGACCCAGTACTTC
>-|-|TRBJ1-1|13|TRBV5-1
CASSSGGDTEAFF
TGCGCCAGCAGCTCCGGAGGGGACACTGAAGCTTTCTTT
>-|-|TRBJ2-2|14|TRBV10-3
CATSGQGVSGELFF
TGTGCCACGTCGGGCCAGGGTGTTTCCGGGGAGCTGTTTTTT
>-|-|TRBJ1-1|15|TRBV5-1
CASSLGWRMDTEAFF
TGCGCCAGCAGCTTGGGGTGGAGGATGGACACTGAAGCTTTCTTT
>TRBD1|-|TRBJ1-1|13|TRBV5-6
CASTRGLNTEAFF
TGTGCCAGCACCAGGGGGCTAAACACTGAAGCTTTCTTT
>-|-|TRBJ2-3|15|TRBV5-1
CASSLETGMADTQYF
TGCGCCAGCAGCTTGGAAACAGGGATGGCAGATACGCAGTATTTT
>-|few|TRBJ1-2|16|TRBV19
CASSMAPGLRGYGYTF
TGTGCCAGTAGTATGGCTCCAGGGTTAAGGGGCTATGGCTACACCTTC
>-|once|TRBJ1-2|13|TRBV6-1
CASSEQGSRGYTF
TGTGCCAGCAGTGAACAGGGGAGTCGGGGCTACACCTTC
>TRBD2|-|TRBJ2-5|17|TRBV11-3
CASSFGGGGGGQETQYF
TGTGCCAGCAGCTTCGGTGGCGGCGGGGGGGGACAAGAGACCCAGTACTTC
>TRBD1|-|TRBJ1-1|13|TRBV12-5
CASGLGQGERAFF
TGTGCTAGTGGTTTGGGACAGGGGGAACGGGCTTTCTTT
>-|-|TRBJ2-1|13|TRBV7-3
CASSLGTYNEQFF
TGTGCCAGCAGCTTAGGCACCTACAATGAGCAGTTCTTC
>-|-|TRBJ2-3|14|TRBV7-9
CASSLRGRTDTQYF
TGTGCCAGCAGCTTACGCGGCCGCACAGATACGCAGTATTTT
>-|-|TRBJ2-7|8|TRBV29-1
CSVVIDFF
TGCAGCGTTGTAATAGACTTCTTC
>-|-|TRBJ1-5|15|TRBV19
CATHLTGVGNQPQHF
TGTGCCACCCATTTAACAGGTGTGGGCAATCAGCCCCAGCATTTT
>TRBD2|-|TRBJ2-5|17|TRBV11-2
CASSLNSAGSYWETQYF
TGTGCCAGCAGCTTAAATTCAGCGGGGTCGTATTGGGAGACCCAGTACTTC
>-|few|TRBJ2-7|16|TRBV23-1
CASGTLQVCNWYEQYF
TGCGCCAGCGGAACTTTACAGGTCTGTAACTGGTACGAGCAGTACTTC
>TRBD1|-|TRBJ1-2|14|TRBV19
CASSAGTANYGYTF
TGTGCCAGTAGTGCCGGGACAGCTAACTATGGCTACACCTTC
>-|-|TRBJ2-5|13|TRBV7-2
CASSNRVGETQYF
TGTGCCAGCAGCAACAGGGTTGGGGAGACCCAGTACTTC
>-|few|TRBJ2-1|18|TRBV18
CASSPPRLKMGSYNEQFF
TGTGCCAGCTCACCACCAAGACTGAAGATGGGTTCCTACAATGAGCAGTTCTTC
>-|-|TRBJ2-5|15|TRBV6-1
CASSWASEYQETQYF
TGTGCCAGCAGTTGGGCTAGCGAGTACCAAGAGACCCAGTACTTC
>-|-|TRBJ1-1|15|TRBV7-2
CASSLMAQLMTEAFF
TGTGCCAGCAGCTTAATGGCACAGTTAATGACTGAAGCTTTCTTT
>-|-|TRBJ2-7|11|TRBV20-1
CSANRVYEQYF
TGCAGTGCGAACAGGGTCTACGAGCAGTACTTC
>TRBD2|-|TRBJ2-5|16|TRBV9
CASSVGLAGAGPTQYF
TGTGCCAGCAGCGTAGGCCTAGCGGGGGCCGGGCCGACCCAGTACTTC
>TRBD2|-|TRBJ2-7|15|TRBV4-2
CASSQDLGTTYEQYF
TGTGCCAGCAGCCAAGATTTGGGGACTACCTACGAGCAGTACTTC
>TRBD1|-|TRBJ2-7|14|TRBV19
CASRGQGAIYEQYF
TGTGCCAGTAGAGGGCAGGGGGCCATCTACGAGCAGTACTTC
>-|-|TRBJ1-1|13|TRBV6-1
CASRFTTGAEAFF
TGTGCCAGCAGGTTTACAACAGGCGCTGAAGCTTTCTTT
>TRBD1|-|TRBJ2-7|15|TRBV6-6
CASSRPGQGPYEQYF
TGTGCCAGCAGCCGACCGGGACAGGGACCCTACGAGCAGTACTTC
>-|-|TRBJ1-2|14|TRBV2
CASSEMRDYYGYTF
TGTGCCAGCAGTGAAATGAGGGATTACTATGGCTACACCTTC
>-|-|TRBJ2-7|13|TRBV2
CASRGAGTYEQYF
TGTGCCAGCAGGGGGGCAGGGACCTACGAGCAGTACTTC
>-|-|TRBJ1-2|17|TRBV9
CASSARQAPPANYGYTF
TGTGCCAGCAGCGCCCGACAGGCACCCCCAGCTAACTATGGCTACACCTTC
>TRBD2|-|TRBJ2-1|15|TRBV11-3
CASSLGGAGGNEQFF
TGTGCCAGCAGCTTAGGGGGAGCGGGGGGGAATGAGCAGTTCTTC
>-|-|TRBJ1-4|16|TRBV4-1
CASSQGSRQPREKLFF
TGCGCCAGCAGCCAAGGGTCGAGGCAACCTAGGGAAAAACTGTTTTTT
>-|once|TRBJ1-1|14|TRBV10-3
CATLQGLENTEAFF
TGTGCCACCTTACAGGGTCTAGAGAACACTGAAGCTTTCTTT
>-|-|TRBJ1-3|13|TRBV6-5
CASRQGSGNTIYF
TGTGCCAGCAGACAGGGCTCTGGAAACACCATATATTTT
>TRBD2|-|TRBJ2-3|15|TRBV7-2
CASSSQAGRTDTQYF
TGTGCCAGCAGCTCCCAAGCGGGGCGGACAGATACGCAGTATTTT
>TRBD1|-|TRBJ1-5|18|TRBV6-1
CASSEKTGGLPSNQPQHF
TGTGCCAGCAGTGAGAAGACAGGGGGCTTACCCAGCAATCAGCCCCAGCATTTT
>TRBD1|-|TRBJ2-1|13|TRBV7-8
CASSKDRGNEQFF
TGTGCCAGCAGCAAAGACAGGGGAAATGAGCAGTTCTTC
>-|-|TRBJ1-5|15|TRBV7-9
CASSLVDGGFQPQHF
TGTGCCAGCAGCTTAGTCGATGGGGGGTTTCAGCCCCAGCATTTT
>TRBD1|-|TRBJ2-3|17|TRBV5-1
CASSLAAGGFRADTQYF
TGCGCCAGCAGCTTGGCCGCAGGGGGTTTCAGGGCAGATACGCAGTATTTT
>-|once|TRBJ2-1|14|TRBV11-3
CASSLGGQWDEQFF
TGTGCCAGCAGCTTAGGAGGGCAATGGGATGAGCAGTTCTTC
>TRBD2|-|TRBJ2-1|15|TRBV28
CASLTGLAGGNEQFF
TGTGCCAGCCTGACTGGACTAGCGGGGGGTAATGAGCAGTTCTTC
>-|-|TRBJ2-1|11|TRBV9
CASGWLREQFF
TGTGCCAGCGGCTGGCTCCGTGAGCAGTTCTTC
>TRBD1|-|TRBJ1-4|14|TRBV5-6
CASSYRGLGEKLFF
TGTGCCAGCAGCTACAGGGGTCTGGGGGAAAAACTGTTTTTT
>-|-|TRBJ1-2|12|TRBV10-1
CASSSEDYGYTF
TGCGCCAGCAGTTCCGAGGACTATGGCTACACCTTC